This T cell receptor (beta chain) comes out of a study of T cell responses to AZD1222 COVID-19 vaccine. Regarding the study as a whole: Donors were mostly white British, more females; clonal diversity possibly underestimated. The peak T cell response came first, and repertoires were sampled only after it.

As regards this clone: Antigen: not known.

Germline CDR1 is WSHSY and CDR2 is SAAADI. The V end lost 4 bases, the J end lost 2 bases, and 11 bases lay between the germline ends. There are 14 residues in the CDR3. The table came from immunoSEQ multiplex PCR; TCRdb's copy has only in-frame clones and leaves some out. This table holds 150,000 to 200,000 clones, 90% found once. The TCR was taken from an adult who received the AZD1222 COVID-19 vaccine. V and J are TRBV10-2 and TRBJ2-5; D perhaps matches TRBD2 (5 bases). The sequenced sample was peripheral blood, obtained 28 days after the second AZD1222 dose. CDR3 amino acids: CASSVNSEQETQYF. DNA of the CDR3: TGCGCCAGCAGTGTAAATAGCGAGCAAGAGACCCAGTACTTC.